These T cell receptor beta chains were read from a single sample in a study of control samples from healthy donors and cancer patients. Some clones are missing from TCRdb's copy, which holds only in-frame ones; the method was immunoSEQ multiplex PCR. This table holds approximately 17,000 clones, about 89% found once. Specimen: PBMCs. These receptors were collected from a man in his fifties or sixties with head and neck cancer. Both conserved end residues are part of each CDR3. Fields, in order: V gene, J gene, clone size, D gene, CDR3 DNA, CDR3 protein. The D gene is left open where the match is weak. A row's size may be missing; if present it is once, few, many or a size class.

TRBV7-9,TRBJ2-1,-,-,TGTGCCAGCAGCCTCCGGGACTCCCCACATGAGCAGTTCTTC,CASSLRDSPHEQFF
TRBV6-1,TRBJ2-7,-,-,TGTGCCAGCAGTGAAGCTCTTGTCGAGCAGTACTTC,CASSEALVEQYF
TRBV5-6,TRBJ1-1,-,-,TGTGCCAGCAGAAAGGGACGGCGGGGCACTGAAGCTTTCTTT,CASRKGRRGTEAFF
TRBV12-3/TRBV12-4,TRBJ1-1,-,-,TGTGCCAGCAGTTTCCTGCGGACACAGGAAGCTTTCTTT,CASSFLRTQEAFF
TRBV5-6,TRBJ1-1,-,-,TGTGCCAGCAGCTGGACAGCTATGAACACTGAAGCTTTCTTT,CASSWTAMNTEAFF
TRBV6-5,TRBJ1-3,-,TRBD1,TGTGCCAGCGGAGGGACAGCGGCTGGAAACACCATATATTTT,CASGGTAAGNTIYF
TRBV27,TRBJ1-5,-,-,TGTGCCAGCAGTTTATCGGGGAGAGATCAGCCCCAGCATTTT,CASSLSGRDQPQHF
TRBV7-9,TRBJ2-4,-,-,TGTGCCAGCAGCTTAGGGGATACGGCCAAAAACATTCAGTACTTC,CASSLGDTAKNIQYF
TRBV6-1,TRBJ2-5,-,-,TGTGCCAGCAGTGAGGAGGGGGGCCGTACGGGGACCCAGTACTTC,CASSEEGGRTGTQYF
TRBV28,TRBJ1-5,-,TRBD1,TGTGCCAGCAGTTTCCCTAAGACAGGGGGATTACAGCCCCAGCATTTT,CASSFPKTGGLQPQHF
TRBV2,TRBJ2-7,-,TRBD2,TGTGCCAGCAGTCCCGGACTAGTCTACGAGCAGTACTTC,CASSPGLVYEQYF
TRBV3-1/TRBV3-2,TRBJ1-5,-,-,TGTGCCAGCAGCCAAGACGGGAGCAATCAGCCCCAGCATTTT,CASSQDGSNQPQHF
TRBV5-1,TRBJ2-5,-,-,TGCGCCAGCAGCTTGGGAAGGGAAACCGAGACCCAGTACTTC,CASSLGRETETQYF
TRBV4-1,TRBJ2-1,-,TRBD2,TGCGCCAGCAGCCGCAGGGGCGGGGGGAACAATGAGCAGTTCTTC,CASSRRGGGNNEQFF
TRBV7-2,TRBJ2-3,-,-,TGTGCCACGACCACAGATACGCAGTATTTT,CATTTDTQYF
TRBV12-5,TRBJ2-3,-,-,TGTGCTAGTGCCTATCTCGGACGCTTGGGAGATACGCAGTATTTT,CASAYLGRLGDTQYF
TRBV7-3,TRBJ1-2,-,-,TGTGCCAGCAGCGCGCGCCCTACGGATGGCTACACCTTC,CASSARPTDGYTF
TRBV2,TRBJ1-5,once,-,TGTGCCAGCAGACCGACGGATAGCAATCAGCCCCAGCATTTT,CASRPTDSNQPQHF
TRBV7-3,TRBJ2-1,-,-,TGTGCCAGCAGCTCCCCTCCCAGGGGATCCTACAATGAGCAGTTCTTC,CASSSPPRGSYNEQFF
TRBV9,TRBJ2-7,-,TRBD2,TGTGCCAGCAGCGTAGAAAGAGCGGGGGGGCCAAGGAAGCAGTACTTC,CASSVERAGGPRKQYF
TRBV11-2,TRBJ2-6,-,-,TGTGCCAGCAGCTCCGTGAGGCGGTTATCTGGGGCCAACGTCCTGACTTTC,CASSSVRRLSGANVLTF
TRBV5-6,TRBJ1-6,-,-,TGTGCCAGCAGCTTGGAACTGATTAATTCACCCCTCCACTTT,CASSLELINSPLHF
TRBV27,TRBJ2-7,-,-,TGTGCCAGCAGTTTCGGACAATCCTACGAGCAGTACTTC,CASSFGQSYEQYF
TRBV6-5,TRBJ1-2,-,TRBD1,TGTGCCAGCAGTCGGGACAGGGACGCCCACACCTTC,CASSRDRDAHTF
TRBV5-1,TRBJ2-3,-,-,TGCGCCAGCACCAAGATGGTGGCAGGCCCCGATACGCAGTATTTT,CASTKMVAGPDTQYF
TRBV5-1,TRBJ2-3,-,-,TGCGCCAGCAGCTTGGAGGCGACCCTTGGTACGCAGTATTTT,CASSLEATLGTQYF